What follows is one T cell receptor beta chain and its context. Each donor was a Caucasian adult residing in Nashville, Tennessee. Germline V gene sequence: CDR1 KGHSH, CDR2 LQKENI. This CDR3 spans 16 amino acids. Trimming stripped 5 bases from V and 0 bases from J, with 17 bases between. How the authors handled the data: Junction-only immunoSEQ data arrived without quality scores, meaning filtering differed. Assay: immunoSEQ multiplex PCR; the TCRdb copy retains only in-frame clones and omits some. The D gene and trimming were derived from the DNA, and the V and J assignments and clone size from that table. There are roughly 1,500,000 clones in the sample; just under 99% occur only once, and 0.3% to 0.45% lies in the top ten. The data derive from a study of shared clonotypes between healthy human individuals. Study information: Serving as donors were two women and a few men, whose ages spanned 18 to 49.

This chain links TRBV18 with TRBJ2-7, with no clear D. This clonotype was obtained from a man aged 30-40 years in good health. The sequenced sample was naive CD4+ T cells sorted from blood. Subset described: CD45RA+ positively selected. The CDR3 region is CASSSIVRARSYEQYF. For the CDR3, the DNA is TGTGCCAGCTCATCGATAGTTCGGGCCCGCTCCTACGAGCAGTACTTC.